A selection of T cell receptor beta chains follows, all from one sample in a study of shared clonotypes between healthy human individuals. The assay was immunoSEQ multiplex PCR, and TCRdb's table has in-frame clones only and misses some. The sample yields 1 million to 1.3 million clones, approximately 80% seen once. Sequencing input: memory CD4+ T cells from PBMCs. The receptors were sampled from a man aged 18 to 29 in good health. Some clones in this sample may be carry-over from other donors' samples. The CDR3 runs from the conserved cysteine through the conserved F or W. The D gene is left open where the match is weak. Size tells how often a clone was seen (once, few, many) or the class of an expanded clone, and some rows leave it out.

V	size	length	D	J	DNA	CDR3
TRBV7-9	.	17	.	TRBJ1-1	TGTGCCAGCAGCCCCTTAGAGGTTTGGGGGGTGGGCACTGAAGCTTTCTTT	CASSPLEVWGVGTEAFF
TRBV18	.	21	TRBD1	TRBJ2-6	TGTGCCAGCTCACCCCGCTCCCAGGGACAGGCTACGAGCTCTGGGGCCAACGTCCTGACTTTC	CASSPRSQGQATSSGANVLTF
TRBV30	.	14	TRBD2	TRBJ2-2	TGTGCCTCCATAGCGGGGACGAACACCGGGGAGCTGTTTTTT	CASIAGTNTGELFF
TRBV5-1	.	19	TRBD2	TRBJ2-1	TGCGCCAGCAGCTTGGCCGCGACTAGCGGGAGGAGCTCCTACAATGAGCAGTTCTTC	CASSLAATSGRSSYNEQFF
TRBV5-1	.	15	.	TRBJ2-1	TGCGCCAGCAGCTTAGGAGGGACAAGCGGGAATGAGCAGTTCTTC	CASSLGGTSGNEQFF
TRBV5-1	.	22	TRBD1	TRBJ2-3	TGCGCCAGCCGCCGGACAGGGGGTGACACAACCGCTTCTTGGTTTGGCACAGATACGCAGTATTTT	CASRRTGGDTTASWFGTDTQYF
TRBV30	.	14	.	TRBJ1-3	TGTGCCTGGAGTGGGACTGTCTCTGGAAACACCATATATTTT	CAWSGTVSGNTIYF
TRBV5-1	.	16	TRBD1	TRBJ2-5	TGCGCCAGCAGCTTGGCCGGACAGGGGGCTGGAGAGACCCAGTACTTC	CASSLAGQGAGETQYF
TRBV7-9	.	15	TRBD2	TRBJ2-2	TGTGCCAGCAGCTCGACGGGACTAAGGATCGGGGAGCTGTTTTTT	CASSSTGLRIGELFF
TRBV6-6	.	13	.	TRBJ1-5	TGTGCCAGCAGGGGGGACTGGAATCAGCCCCAGCATTTT	CASRGDWNQPQHF
TRBV7-9	.	14	.	TRBJ1-3	TGTGCCAGCAGCTCCCGGGCAGGCGGAAACACCATATATTTT	CASSSRAGGNTIYF
TRBV6-6	.	15	TRBD2	TRBJ2-7	TGTGCCAGCAGTTGGGGTCGCGGGAGGAGCGGGGAGCAGTACTTC	CASSWGRGRSGEQYF
TRBV5-4	once	14	.	TRBJ1-3	TGTGCCAGCAGCTTGAGGACGGAGGGAAACACCATATATTTT	CASSLRTEGNTIYF
TRBV28	.	14	.	TRBJ2-5	TGTGCCAGCAACACCGCCCTGGAGGGCGAGACCCAGTACTTC	CASNTALEGETQYF
TRBV28	.	14	.	TRBJ1-1	TGTGCCAGCAGTTTAGTGGGGTTGGACACTGAAGCTTTCTTT	CASSLVGLDTEAFF
TRBV25-1	.	14	.	TRBJ1-2	TGTGCCAGCAGTGACACTACTAGGGGGTATGGCTACACCTTC	CASSDTTRGYGYTF
TRBV7-9	.	18	TRBD1	TRBJ1-1	TGTGCCAGCAGCCCACGACAGGGAGGAGTTTTGCAGAACACTGAAGCTTTCTTT	CASSPRQGGVLQNTEAFF